The 5 T cell receptor beta chains given below trace back to one sample, sequenced in a study of control samples from healthy donors and cancer patients. Using immunoSEQ multiplex PCR, the repertoire was profiled, and TCRdb retains in-frame clones only, with some absent. The sample lists fewer than 200,000 clones, roughly 90% occurring once. The sample was blood. The receptors originated from a woman aged 45 to 65 in good health.

The chain employs TRBV11-3 and TRBJ2-7; 8 nucleotides agree with TRBD1. Germline values: CDR1 SGHNT, CDR2 YENEEA. V lost 5 bases to trimming and J lost 3 bases; unmatched junction nucleotides: 15. The CDR3 is 17 residues long. CDR3 coding DNA: TGTGCCAGCAGCCCCGGACAGGGAAGCAACAGAAACTACGAGCAGTACTTC. This encodes CASSPGQGSNRNYEQYF.

The rearrangement uses TRBV19 and TRBJ2-7; D not resolved. This CDR3 spans 15 amino acids. Trimming shortened V by 3 bases and J by 2 bases, and 14 bases separated the two germline ends. The germline V gene encodes CDR1 LNHDA and CDR2 SQIVND (reference sequence). The CDR3 bases are TGTGCCAGTAGTATCACAATCTCTTTTACCTACGAGCAGTACTTC. Translation gives CASSITISFTYEQYF.

The J gene is TRBJ1-1, the V gene TRBV29-1, with D perhaps matching TRBD1 (6 bases). The CDR3 runs to 13 residues. CDR1 is SQVTM and CDR2 is ANQGSEA in the germline V gene. Trimming removed 5 bases from V and 3 bases from J, with 13 bases in between. In DNA, the CDR3 is TGCAGCGTTAAGAGGGGGGGATACACTGAAGCTTTCTTT. Translating gives CSVKRGGYTEAFF.

This clone appeared once. The chain carries TRBV2 and TRBJ2-3; D is possibly TRBD2 (7 bases). Germline loops: CDR1 SNHLY, CDR2 FYNNEI. V dropped 0 bases and J dropped 1 base, with 14 bases sitting between them. CDR3 length equals 17 residues. The CDR3 DNA reads as TGTGCCAGCAGTGAAGCGCGTGGGGGGGGCCGCACAGATACGCAGTATTTT. The encoded protein is CASSEARGGGRTDTQYF.

This sequence joins TRBV19 and TRBJ2-3; 8 bases fit TRBD1. The CDR3 runs 13 residues. J gave up 5 bases and V 6 bases, and 4 bases lay outside the gene matches. Germline V gene sequence: CDR1 LNHDA, CDR2 SQIVND (reference sequence). CDR3 region: CASSGQGGDTQYF. CDR3 DNA sequence: TGTGCCAGTAGCGGACAGGGAGGAGATACGCAGTATTTT.